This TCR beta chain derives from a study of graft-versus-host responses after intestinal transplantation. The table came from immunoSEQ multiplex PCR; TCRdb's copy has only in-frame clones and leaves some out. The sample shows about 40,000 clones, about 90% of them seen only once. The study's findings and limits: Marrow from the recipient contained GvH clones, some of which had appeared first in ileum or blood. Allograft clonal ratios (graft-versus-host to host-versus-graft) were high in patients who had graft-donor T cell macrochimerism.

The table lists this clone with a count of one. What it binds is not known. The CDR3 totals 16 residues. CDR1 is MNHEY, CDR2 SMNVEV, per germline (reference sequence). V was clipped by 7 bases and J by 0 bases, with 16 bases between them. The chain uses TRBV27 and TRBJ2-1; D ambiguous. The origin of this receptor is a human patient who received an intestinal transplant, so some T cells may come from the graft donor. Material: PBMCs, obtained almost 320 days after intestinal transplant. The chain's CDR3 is CASKGVRVSSYNEQFF. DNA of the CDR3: TGTGCCAGCAAGGGTGTCCGGGTGAGCTCCTACAATGAGCAGTTCTTC.